The 10 T cell receptor beta chains presented below share a single source sample, sequenced in a study of blood T cell repertoires in COVID-19. Clones were read by immunoSEQ multiplex PCR, and TCRdb kept only the in-frame ones, dropping some. The profile covers a few hundred thousand clones, with about 92% appearing a single time and about a fifth taken by the ten largest. Sequencing was done on a sample of PBMCs or T cells enriched from blood (not recorded which). The receptors derive from a woman aged 25 to 39 who had recovered from COVID-19.

For the CDR3, the DNA is TGTGCCATCAGTGACTCTAGCGGGGGGGAAGAGACCCAGTACTTC. This codes for CAISDSSGGEETQYF. The genes are TRBV10-3 and TRBJ2-5, with 12 bases aligning to TRBD2. After removal of 3 bases from V and 3 bases from J, the junction contained 2 bases not matched to a gene. This CDR3 has 15 amino acids. CDR1 is ENHRY and CDR2 is SYGVKD in the germline V gene.

V is TRBV27 and J is TRBJ1-4, with unresolved D. The germline V and J ends were trimmed by 6 bases and 3 bases, with 14 bases remaining between them. The CDR3 is 15 amino acids. Germline CDR1 is MNHEY and CDR2 is SMNVEV (reference sequence). The CDR3 region is CASSRNQRSNEKLFF. CDR3 in DNA: TGTGCCAGCAGCCGGAATCAGCGATCTAATGAAAAACTGTTTTTT.

This chain uses TRBV6-5 with TRBJ1-4; 10 bases match TRBD1. The CDR3 has 14 residues. In germline, CDR1 is MNHEY, CDR2 SVGAGI. V shed 3 bases and J 8 bases; nucleotides not matched to a gene: 3. Here the CDR3 DNA reads TGTGCCAGCAGTTATGGGACAGGGGCCGAAAAACTGTTTTTT. Translated: CASSYGTGAEKLFF.

The chain uses TRBV30 and TRBJ1-6; 9 bases are shared with TRBD1. The CDR3 runs to 19 residues. With V trimmed by 1 base and J by 0 bases, 10 bases remained unmatched. Germline V gene data show CDR1 as GTSNPN and CDR2 as SVGIG (reference sequence). CDR3 bases: TGTGCCTGGAGTGGGGGCACCGGGACAGGGAGCTCCTATAATTCACCCCTCCACTTT. Its translation: CAWSGGTGTGSSYNSPLHF.

The V and J genes are TRBV6-5 and TRBJ2-7; a possible D gene is TRBD2 (6 bases). Germline-derived CDR1 and CDR2 are MNHEY and SVGAGI. V lost 2 bases and J lost 2, with 13 bases in between. The CDR3 covers 15 residues. CDR3 sequence reads: CASSYASVRPYEQYF. The CDR3 DNA reads as TGTGCCAGCAGTTACGCTAGCGTGAGGCCCTACGAGCAGTACTTC.

This clone was found once. V is TRBV5-1 and J is TRBJ2-7; 8 bases are a match to TRBD2. In germline, CDR1 is SGHRS, CDR2 YFSETQ. V was pared by 0 bases and J by 0 bases, with 2 bases of the junction left unmatched. This CDR3 is built from 15 residues. The CDR3 DNA follows: TGCGCCAGCAGCTTGGACAGCGGGAGCTCCTACGAGCAGTACTTC. Translating it yields CASSLDSGSSYEQYF.

V is TRBV6-5 and J is TRBJ2-4; 8 nucleotides align to TRBD2. The germline V gene has CDR1 MNHEY and CDR2 SVGAGI. The CDR3 covers 14 residues. V lost 8 bases and J lost 4; bases outside the gene matches: 7. DNA for the CDR3: TGTGCCAGCGTACAAAGCGGGAGAAAAAACATTCAGTACTTC. It is translated as CASVQSGRKNIQYF.

This chain joins TRBV5-1 and TRBJ2-1, with D perhaps matching TRBD1 (6 bases). Germline lookup yields CDR1 SGHRS and CDR2 YFSETQ. The CDR3 sequence is 15 residues long. The V end was cut by 6 bases, the J end by 7 bases, with 20 bases between. The chain's CDR3 is CASNPKAGVENEQFF. As DNA, the CDR3 is TGCGCCAGCAACCCTAAGGCAGGGGTTGAGAATGAGCAGTTCTTC.

The chain couples TRBV2 to TRBJ1-2; TRBD1 might be the D (6 bases). The V gene's germline CDR1 is SNHLY and CDR2 FYNNEI. The CDR3 contains 13 residues. With 7 bases removed from V and 7 bases from J, the gap between germline ends came to 16 bases. CDR3 sequence (DNA): TGTGCCAGCACCAACACAGGGTTTGGTGGCTACACCTTC. It translates to CASTNTGFGGYTF.

The rearrangement joins TRBV30 to TRBJ1-2, with D possibly being TRBD1 (6 bases). Germline V lookup: CDR1 GTSNPN, CDR2 SVGIG (reference sequence). The CDR3 has 12 residues. V dropped 3 bases and J dropped 8 bases, with 13 bases sitting between them. This CDR3 reads CAWRATGIGYTF. CDR3 bases: TGTGCCTGGAGAGCTACAGGGATCGGCTACACCTTC. The full variable domain, completed using reference TRBV30 and TRBJ1-2, is SQTIHQWPATLVQPVGSPLSLECTVEGTSNPNLYWYRQAAGRGLQLLFYSVGIGQISSEVPQNLSASRPQDRQFILSSKKLLLSDSGFYLCAWRATGIGYTFGSGTRLTVV.